This T cell receptor beta chain was profiled in a study of metastatic and nonmetastatic thyroid tumors (dated by TCRdb to 2020 to 2021). Context from the whole study: For patients with malignant and with benign thyroid disease, the researchers compared repertoires between peripheral blood samples and tumor or nodule tissue samples.

This clone has at least ten counts. Its binding antigen is unknown. No quality values exist for individual bases; no much larger clone is one base distant. Before undergoing thyroid surgery, none of the patients had been given any kind of treatment. Using T-cell receptor beta sequencing, the researchers looked back retrospectively at clinical samples from patients, gathered between about 2011 and 2019. V trim: 7 bases; J trim: 2 bases; unmatched bases: 25. The CDR3 spans 21 residues, from the cysteine through the phenylalanine. CDR3 DNA is the only sequence kept; it has 63 bases, read in frame from the first base. Taken from the germline V gene (reference sequence), the CDR1 and CDR2 loops are DFQATT and SNEGSKA. The investigation overall reported the following: In both blood and tumor samples, TCR beta diversity was reported to be significantly higher in malignant tumors than in benign nodules.

Receptors were amplified or captured by PCR. The instrument given in TCRdb is Illumina HiSeq 4000. High-throughput sequencing was used to profile the TCR beta-chain CDR3 region of each patient. Per the original workflow: A classifier to discriminate distant-metastatic papillary thyroid cancer patients was built from CDR3 differences across clinicopathological groups. To measure repertoire diversity the researchers used the Shannon index, while the Morisita-Horn index served to gauge how similar the tumor and blood repertoires were. TCRdb itself trimmed the public reads at Q25 with fastp, ran MiXCR and retained productive beta chains. The V and J calls come from TCRdb's annotation, not from the publication. A total of about 64,000 clones appear in this sample, about 3.8% of them only once. About a fifth of the sample is taken by the ten largest.

The clonotype comes from a female donor with papillary thyroid cancer or a benign thyroid nodule (not recorded which). Some clones in this sample may be carry-over from other donors' samples. Sequenced sample: blood. This receptor chain uses TRBV20-1 and TRBJ2-7; TRBD2 matches 14 bases in the middle. In nucleotide form, the sequence is TGCAGTGAGCCAGTCCCTGGGACAGACAGACTAGCGGGAGGGCTAACCTACGAGCAGTACTTC. It codes for CSEPVPGTDRLAGGLTYEQYF.